These 28 T cell receptor beta chains share one sample of origin, sequenced in a study of identical twins. MiXCR, run by TCRdb on the 5' RACE reads, gives a single entry per CDR3 protein. The table includes around 230,000 distinct CDR3 sequences, under 8.5% detected once. Another study also made use of these data, one on T cells expressing NK-cell markers.

The source material was CD8+ T cells sorted from blood. The source is a woman between 18 and 29 years old in good health.

The gene calls are TRBV5-8 and TRBJ1-6; D is uncertain. The CDR3 sequence is 14 residues long. Germline V gives CDR1 SGHTS, CDR2 YDEGEE. Trimming stripped 1 base from V and 11 bases from J, with 13 bases between. The CDR3 loop reads CASSLLEGLTPLHF. Written as DNA, the CDR3 is TGTGCCAGCAGCTTGTTAGAGGGTTTGACACCCCTCCACTTT.

This clonotype was seen only a few times. The rearrangement joins TRBV6-1 to TRBJ2-2; 7 nucleotides agree with TRBD1. Germline CDR1 and CDR2: MNHNS and SASEGT. The CDR3 has 14 residues. V was pared by 8 bases and J by 1 base, with 4 bases of the junction left unmatched. DNA of the CDR3: TGTGCCAGCGGGGGACAGATGAACACCGGGGAGCTGTTTTTT. Its protein product is CASGGQMNTGELFF.

This clonotype was observed a few times. The chain employs TRBV7-9 and TRBJ2-1, with D maybe TRBD2 (5 bases). The CDR3 length is 14 residues. V lost 5 bases to trimming and J lost 5 bases, with 13 bases between them. CDR1 SEHNR and CDR2 FQNEAQ come from the germline V gene (reference sequence). The CDR3 region is CASSPQGLHNEQFF. CDR3 sequence (DNA): TGTGCCAGCAGCCCGCAAGGACTGCACAATGAGCAGTTCTTC.

V is TRBV6-1 and J is TRBJ2-1; maybe TRBD1 (6 bases). This CDR3 is built from 15 residues. Looked up from germline, CDR1 is MNHNS and CDR2 is SASEGT. Trimming left V 6 bases short and J 3 bases short, with 15 bases between. The CDR3, as DNA: TGTGCCAGCAGACCGGACAGTTCCCTCTACAATGAGCAGTTCTTC. Its translation is CASRPDSSLYNEQFF.

J is TRBJ2-1 and V is TRBV12-3 or TRBV12-4; D unclear. Trimming took 4 bases from V and 11 from J, leaving 12 bases between them. This CDR3 region has 12 residues. CDR3 nucleotide sequence: TGTGCCAGCAGTTCCGCAACCTATCAGCAGTTCTTC. This gives the protein CASSSATYQQFF.

CDR3 sequence: CASEASGSYNEQFF. DNA for the CDR3: TGTGCCAGCGAAGCGTCAGGGTCCTACAATGAGCAGTTCTTC. V is TRBV2 and J is TRBJ2-1, with TRBD1 as a possible D gene (5 bases). Trimming took off 8 bases at V and 1 base at J, with 12 bases between the two ends. The CDR3 contains 14 residues. CDR1 is SNHLY and CDR2 is FYNNEI in the germline V gene.

This clonotype was counted ten times or more. As DNA, the CDR3 is TGTGCCAGCAGCGGATCTAGCACAGATACGCAGTATTTT. Encoded protein: CASSGSSTDTQYF. The rearrangement links TRBV7-6 to TRBJ2-3; no firm D call. This CDR3 has 13 amino acids. The V gene's germline CDR1 is SGHVS and CDR2 FNYEAQ. V lost 5 bases to trimming and J lost 0 bases, with 6 bases between them. Based on the CDR3 plus reference TRBV7-6 and TRBJ2-3, the full variable domain is GAGVSQSPRYKVTKRGQDVALRCDPISGHVSLYWYRQALGQGPEFLTYFNYEAQQDKSGLPNDRFSAERPEGSISTLTIQRTEQRDSAMYRCASSGSSTDTQYFGPGTRLTVL.

Ten or more counts support this clonotype. The chain is built from TRBV7-9 and TRBJ1-2, with D hard to call. The CDR3 is made up of 15 amino acids. The germline V and J ends were trimmed by 1 base and 5 bases, with 14 bases remaining between them. Per germline, CDR1 SEHNR and CDR2 FQNEAQ (reference sequence). CDR3 region: CASSLDPPALYGYTF. For the CDR3, the DNA is TGTGCCAGCAGCTTAGATCCACCCGCCCTTTATGGCTACACCTTC.

This CDR3 is CASSLWAIGTRGEQYF. As DNA, the CDR3 is TGTGCCAGCAGCTTGTGGGCCATTGGTACGAGGGGAGAGCAGTACTTC. The chain employs TRBV5-5 and TRBJ2-7, with D perhaps assigned TRBD1 or TRBD2 (5 bases each). Germline-derived CDR1 and CDR2 are SGHKS and YYEKEE (reference sequence). V shed 1 base and J shed 7 bases, with 21 bases lying between them. The CDR3 loop spans 16 amino acids.

The V call is TRBV27, the J call TRBJ2-3; TRBD2 matches at 9 bases. Germline CDR1 reads MNHEY; CDR2 reads SMNVEV (reference sequence). The CDR3 runs 19 residues. The trim removed 2 bases at V and 2 bases at J, leaving 14 bases unmatched. Written as DNA, the CDR3 is TGTGCCAGCAGTTTAAAGAGGCGGGAGGGCCTAAAGAACACAGATACGCAGTATTTT. Translating it yields CASSLKRREGLKNTDTQYF.

Only a few counts were recorded for this clonotype. J is TRBJ2-7 and V is TRBV7-2, with 7 bases fitting TRBD1. The V gene end was trimmed by 4 bases and the J gene end by 7 bases; junction bases not matched to a gene: 16. Germline-derived CDR1 and CDR2 are SGHTA and FQGNSA. The CDR3 contains 16 residues. CDR3 in DNA: TGTGCCAGCAGCTCTCAGTATCGGGACGGGACAGAAGAGCAGTACTTC. This translates into CASSSQYRDGTEEQYF.

J is TRBJ2-3 and V is TRBV9, with D uncertain. This CDR3 comprises 13 residues. The germline V gene encodes CDR1 SGDLS and CDR2 YYNGEE. V lost 3 bases, J lost 2 bases, and 7 bases lay in between. As DNA, the CDR3 is TGTGCCAGCAGCGGGGATTTCACAGATACGCAGTATTTT. Its protein is CASSGDFTDTQYF.

This clonotype was recorded many times. This chain links TRBV11-2 with TRBJ2-3, with 7 bases aligning to TRBD1. The length of the CDR3 is 16 residues. With V trimmed by 5 bases and J by 0 bases, 8 bases remained unmatched. Per germline, CDR1 SGHAT and CDR2 FQNNGV. In nucleotides, the CDR3 is TGTGCCAGCAGCGCCGCCGGGGACAGCAGCACAGATACGCAGTATTTT. Its protein product is CASSAAGDSSTDTQYF.

This clonotype has a handful of counts. This chain joins TRBV11-1 and TRBJ2-2, with a weak D call TRBD2 (5 bases). V lost 3 bases and J lost 2, with 7 bases in between. The CDR3 runs to 14 residues. CDR1 SGHAT and CDR2 FQDESV come from the germline V gene (reference sequence). The CDR3 reads CASSFGVNTGELFF. In DNA form, the CDR3 reads TGTGCCAGCAGCTTCGGGGTTAACACCGGGGAGCTGTTTTTT. The whole variable domain, remainder taken from reference TRBV11-1 and TRBJ2-2, is EAEVAQSPRYKITEKSQAVAFWCDPISGHATLYWYRQILGQGPELLVQFQDESVVDDSQLPKDRFSAERLKGVDSTLKIQPAELGDSAMYLCASSFGVNTGELFFGEGSRLTVL.

This clonotype was found many times. The chain links TRBV20-1 to TRBJ1-3; D remains ambiguous. Germline values: CDR1 DFQATT, CDR2 SNEGSKA (reference sequence). The V gene lost 5 bases and the J gene lost 4 bases, with 6 bases spanning the gap. This CDR3 has 11 residues. The CDR3 bases are TGCAGTGCTGAAAACGGAAACACCATATATTTT. Translation gives CSAENGNTIYF.

This clonotype was seen many times. The chain has TRBV27 and TRBJ1-5; 8 nucleotides match TRBD1. Germline V gene lookup returns CDR1 MNHEY and CDR2 SMNVEV (reference sequence). The length of the CDR3 is 14 residues. Trimming took 5 bases from V and 6 from J; bases not matched to a gene: 6. DNA of the CDR3: TGTGCCAGCAGTCCGCGGACAGGGTTTCAGCCCCAGCATTTT. This codes for CASSPRTGFQPQHF.

This clonotype was seen ten or more times. This chain links TRBV12-3 or TRBV12-4 with TRBJ2-5, with D hard to call. This CDR3 spans 13 amino acids. V was shortened by 1 base and J by 5 bases, with 8 bases between the two germline ends. CDR3 sequence (DNA): TGTGCCAGCAGTTTAGGACCTGGCGAGACCCAGTACTTC. Its protein is CASSLGPGETQYF.

This clonotype was seen a handful of times. The V and J genes are TRBV9 and TRBJ2-4; the D gene is possibly TRBD2 (6 bases). The CDR3 is 14 residues long. Trimming stripped 4 bases from V and 3 bases from J, with 11 bases between. Germline CDR1 and CDR2: SGDLS and YYNGEE. CDR3 in amino acids: CASSQGLIKNIQYF. The CDR3 coding sequence is TGTGCCAGCAGCCAGGGACTCATCAAAAACATTCAGTACTTC.

In its sample, this clonotype was seen a few times. The rearrangement joins TRBV30 to TRBJ1-5; D remains ambiguous. The CDR3 spans 11 residues. V lost 0 bases and J lost 7, with 4 bases in between. Germline-derived CDR1 and CDR2 are GTSNPN and SVGIG (reference sequence). CDR3 sequence (DNA): TGTGCCTGGAGTGTGGGACAGCCCCAGCATTTT. Translating it yields CAWSVGQPQHF.

This clonotype has a count of ten or more. CDR3 amino acids: CASSPAGRYGEQYF. Here the CDR3 DNA reads TGTGCCAGTAGCCCCGCCGGGCGGTACGGCGAGCAGTACTTC. This chain connects TRBV19 to TRBJ2-7; D gene unclear. V was shortened by 6 bases and J by 6 bases, with 18 bases between the two germline ends. The CDR3 has 14 amino acids. CDR1 is LNHDA, CDR2 SQIVND, per germline (reference sequence).

The chain is built from TRBV27 and TRBJ1-2; the D is unclear. Germline loops: CDR1 MNHEY, CDR2 SMNVEV (reference sequence). With 4 bases removed from V and 8 bases from J, the gap between germline ends came to 8 bases. The CDR3 covers 11 residues. The chain's CDR3 is CASSSDGGYTF. CDR3 DNA sequence: TGTGCCAGCAGTTCCGACGGCGGCTACACCTTC.

This clonotype was found a few times. V gene TRBV29-1 combines with J gene TRBJ1-2; D perhaps matches TRBD1 (5 bases). Germline values: CDR1 SQVTM, CDR2 ANQGSEA. The V end was cut by 3 bases, the J end by 8 bases, with 16 bases between. The CDR3 covers 13 residues. The DNA for the CDR3 is TGCAGCGTTGAGGGTTTGGGGGTAGAGGGCTACACCTTC. This sequence encodes CSVEGLGVEGYTF.

V gene TRBV7-2 combines with J gene TRBJ2-5, with D uncertain. The germline V gene encodes CDR1 SGHTA and CDR2 FQGNSA. The length of the CDR3 is 14 residues. Trimming shortened V by 10 bases and J by 2 bases, and 17 bases separated the two germline ends. CDR3 sequence reads: CAITEERTQETQYF. The CDR3 DNA follows: TGTGCCATAACAGAAGAGCGCACTCAAGAGACCCAGTACTTC. The full variable domain, completed using reference TRBV7-2 and TRBJ2-5, is GAGVSQSPSNKVTEKGKDVELRCDPISGHTALYWYRQSLGQGLEFLIYFQGNSAPDKSGLPSDRFSAERTGGSVSTLTIQRTQQEDSAVYLCAITEERTQETQYFGPGTRLLVL.

V is TRBV7-8 and J is TRBJ2-5, with TRBD1 matching 7 bases. This CDR3 is 15 amino acids long. The germline gives CDR1 SGHVS, CDR2 FQNEAQ. J lost 5 bases, V lost 7 bases, and 13 bases had no gene match. The CDR3 DNA reads as TGTGCCAGCACCCCTTTTACAGGGGTTGGGGAGACCCAGTACTTC. Translated: CASTPFTGVGETQYF.

In its sample, this clonotype was seen a few times. The chain uses TRBV6-1 and TRBJ1-1; a weak D match, TRBD1 (5 bases). The CDR3 loop spans 15 amino acids. Germline CDR1 is MNHNS and CDR2 is SASEGT. Trimming left V 3 bases short and J 6 bases short, with 17 bases between. The CDR3 nucleotides are TGTGCCAGCAGTGACCGACTAAAGGGGTGGCCTGAAGCTTTCTTT. This gives the protein CASSDRLKGWPEAFF.

This clonotype was picked up many times. The chain recombines TRBV6-2 or TRBV6-3 with TRBJ2-3; 10 nucleotides match TRBD2. V was clipped by 4 bases and J by 6 bases; unmatched bases: 10. CDR1 MNHEY and CDR2 SVGEGT come from the germline V gene. The CDR3 has 16 amino acids. This CDR3 reads CASSSQLAGDDDTQYF. The DNA of the CDR3 is TGTGCCAGCAGTTCCCAGCTAGCGGGAGATGATGATACGCAGTATTTT.

This clonotype was picked up many times. The DNA for the CDR3 is TGTGCCAGCAGCACGACAGGGGGCCATAGTGAGAATGAGCAGTTCTTC. Its protein product is CASSTTGGHSENEQFF. The genes are TRBV21-1 and TRBJ2-1; TRBD1 was called by the table and not checked on the DNA. TRBV21-1 is a pseudogene locus. This CDR3 is 16 amino acids long.

This clonotype has more than one count but fewer than ten. The chain recombines TRBV10-1 with TRBJ1-2; D may be TRBD1 (6 bases). This CDR3 region has 14 residues. Germline CDR1 is WNHNN and CDR2 is SYGVQD (reference sequence). Trimming shortened V by 3 bases and J by 7 bases, and 15 bases separated the two germline ends. As DNA, the CDR3 is TGCGCCAGCAGTGAAATCAAGGGGGAAACTGGCTACACCTTC. As protein: CASSEIKGETGYTF.